This T cell receptor beta chain was profiled in a study of Ad26.COV2.S vaccination and SARS-CoV-2 variants. Looking at the study overall: The COV1001 Ad26.COV2.S trial arm included the donor. Each vaccinee took Ad26.COV2.S intramuscularly, once or twice 56 days apart. Whole-study findings and limits: The breadth of spike-specific CD8+ and CD4+ T cell responses after vaccination was reportedly substantial.

Only in-frame clones appear in the TCRdb table, and some are missing; sequencing was by immunoSEQ multiplex PCR. The sample lists about 480,000 clones, around nine tenths seen once, with about 13% in the top ten. Treatment specified: around 19 received Ad26.COV2.S at low or high dose, single or two shots; about 5 received placebo; per-sample allocation not given. Specimens were obtained on day 63 following the first vaccine or placebo injection. Donor was an adult aged 18-55 years in Boston. The CDR3 totals 14 residues. The germline CDR1 and CDR2 sequences are SGHVS and FNYEAQ. The junction had 5 bases not matched to a gene; V was cut back by 3 bases and J by 10 bases. With respect to this clone: Its specificity is not known.

This clonotype was obtained from a person between 18 and 59 years old who received the Ad26.COV2.S COVID-19 vaccine or a placebo. The genes are TRBV7-6 and TRBJ1-6; 8 nucleotides agree with TRBD1. This sample comprised peripheral blood, obtained in a trial of Ad26.COV2.S vaccine versus placebo. CDR3 amino acids: CASSLRQGNSPLHF. CDR3 coding DNA: TGTGCCAGCAGCTTGAGACAGGGGAACTCACCCCTCCACTTT.